Below, 7 T cell receptor beta chains from the same sample are listed, as sequenced in a study of T cells after yellow fever vaccination. One entry per CDR3 protein, called by TCRdb with MiXCR from the 5' RACE reads. Here the sample spans tens of thousands of distinct CDR3 sequences, about 6.5% being singletons. Specimen: CD8+ T cells sorted from PBMCs, collected about 49 days after the first yellow fever vaccination. The receptors were sampled from a man between 18 and 29 years old who received the YFV17D yellow fever vaccine.

The sample holds a few counts of this clonotype. The V gene is TRBV7-7, the J gene TRBJ2-2; 12 bases are shared with TRBD2. Per the germline V gene, CDR1 is SSHAT and CDR2 is FNYEAQ (reference sequence). The CDR3 totals 16 residues. V dropped 4 bases and J dropped 4; count of bases not matched to a gene: 4. The CDR3 DNA is TGTGCCAGCAGCTCCGGACTAGCGGGGTTCACCGGGGAGCTGTTTTTT. It codes for CASSSGLAGFTGELFF.

This clonotype came up a few times. The rearrangement uses TRBV24-1 and TRBJ2-1; possibly TRBD1 for D (6 bases). V lost 2 bases to trimming and J lost 10 bases, with 14 bases between them. CDR1 is KGHDR and CDR2 is SFDVKD in the germline V gene. This CDR3 is built from 14 residues. Here the CDR3 DNA reads TGTGCCACCAGTGATTGGACAGAAGGTTGGGAGCAGTTCTTC. Amino acid sequence: CATSDWTEGWEQFF.

With regard to this clonotype: A much larger clone sits a single nucleotide away, making a read error possible. The chain joins TRBV4-1 to TRBJ2-7; TRBD1 or TRBD2 may be the D gene (6 bases each). Germline assignment: CDR1 MGHRA and CDR2 YSYEKL. The CDR3 loop spans 13 amino acids. DNA of the CDR3: TGCGCCAGCAGCCAAGTACAGGGAGGAGAGCAGAACGTC. Translated: CASSQVQGGEQNV.

This clonotype has ten or more counts. The J gene is TRBJ1-1, the V gene TRBV7-9; D gene ambiguous. The CDR3 has 15 amino acids. V lost 1 base to trimming and J lost 0 bases, with 9 bases between them. Germline lookup yields CDR1 SEHNR and CDR2 FQNEAQ (reference sequence). CDR3 sequence (DNA): TGTGCCAGCAGCTTAGGTTTGGGGATGAACACTGAAGCTTTCTTT. This translates into CASSLGLGMNTEAFF.

The sample holds a few counts of this clonotype. V usage is TRBV10-3 and J usage is TRBJ2-1; D is uncertain. Germline CDR1 ENHRY, CDR2 SYGVKD. Trimming took off 0 bases at V and 5 bases at J, with 11 bases between the two ends. This CDR3 region has 15 residues. CDR3 coding DNA: TGTGCCATCAGTGAGTCGGCCCCAAACGACAATGAGCAGTTCTTC. Encoded protein: CAISESAPNDNEQFF.

This sequence joins TRBV10-3 and TRBJ2-2; 8 nucleotides match TRBD2. The germline CDR1 and CDR2 sequences are ENHRY and SYGVKD. This CDR3 spans 14 amino acids. J was trimmed by 5 bases and V by 5 bases; bases with no gene match: 4. The CDR3 DNA sequence: TGTGCCATCAGTTCGGGGGGGAGAACCGGGGAGCTGTTTTTT. Translating it yields CAISSGGRTGELFF.

This clonotype has a count of ten or more. V and J are TRBV6-5 and TRBJ1-4, with a weak D call TRBD1 (6 bases). CDR3 length: 14 amino acids. The germline V and J ends were trimmed by 2 bases and 7 bases, with 11 bases remaining between them. The germline gives CDR1 MNHEY, CDR2 SVGAGI. The CDR3 loop is CASSYRGASEKLFF. As DNA, the CDR3 is TGTGCCAGCAGTTACCGGGGGGCGTCTGAAAAACTGTTTTTT.